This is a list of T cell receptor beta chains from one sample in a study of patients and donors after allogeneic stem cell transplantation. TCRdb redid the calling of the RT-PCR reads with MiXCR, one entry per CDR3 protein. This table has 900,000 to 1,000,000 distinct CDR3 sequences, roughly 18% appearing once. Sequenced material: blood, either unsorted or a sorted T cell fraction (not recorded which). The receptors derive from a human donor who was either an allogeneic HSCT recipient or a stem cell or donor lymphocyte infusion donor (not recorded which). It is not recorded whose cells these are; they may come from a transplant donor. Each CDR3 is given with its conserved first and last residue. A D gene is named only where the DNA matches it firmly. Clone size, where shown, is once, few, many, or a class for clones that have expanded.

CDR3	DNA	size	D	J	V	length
CASSLTSGGITDTQYF	TGTGCCAGCAGCCTCACTAGCGGGGGGATCACAGATACGCAGTATTTT	NA	TRBD2	TRBJ2-3	TRBV7-2	16
CASSLSGDRISYNEQFF	TGTGCCAGCAGTTTATCGGGAGACAGAATCTCCTACAATGAGCAGTTCTTC	few	NA	TRBJ2-1	TRBV27	17
CASSKDSLNTEAFF	TGTGCCAGCAGCAAAGACAGCTTGAACACTGAAGCTTTCTTT	many	NA	TRBJ1-1	TRBV21-1	14
CATSRDQGISTEAFF	TGTGCCACCAGCAGAGATCAGGGGATAAGCACTGAAGCTTTCTTT	few	NA	TRBJ1-1	TRBV15	15
CASSPVEAHGYTF	TGTGCCAGCAGCCCGGTGGAAGCTCATGGCTACACCTTC	NA	NA	TRBJ1-2	TRBV14	13
CASSNWGSHNSPLHF	TGTGCCAGCAGTAACTGGGGATCCCATAATTCACCCCTCCACTTT	few	NA	TRBJ1-6	TRBV6-5	15
CAIRSPAGLRGDEQFF	TGTGCCATCAGATCACCGGCGGGACTAAGAGGCGATGAGCAGTTCTTC	few	TRBD2	TRBJ2-1	TRBV10-3	16
CASSYERGGELFF	TGTGCCAGCAGTTACGAAAGGGGCGGGGAGCTGTTTTTT	NA	NA	TRBJ2-2	TRBV27	13
CASSQSGQGATDTQYF	TGTGCCAGCAGCCAATCGGGACAGGGGGCTACAGATACGCAGTATTTT	NA	TRBD1	TRBJ2-3	TRBV4-2	16
CSARRADTQYF	TGCAGTGCTAGACGGGCAGATACGCAGTATTTT	many	NA	TRBJ2-3	TRBV20-1	11
CASSVEGPAGYGYTF	TGCGCCAGCAGCGTTGAAGGGCCGGCGGGGTATGGCTACACCTTC	NA	NA	TRBJ1-2	TRBV5-1	15
CATSRRQGELLQTQYF	TGTGCCACCAGCAGAAGACAGGGTGAACTTCTTCAGACCCAGTACTTC	few	TRBD1	TRBJ2-5	TRBV15	16
CASSRRTGTTTDTQYF	TGTGCCAGCAGCCGTCGGACAGGGACTACCACAGATACGCAGTATTTT	NA	NA	TRBJ2-3	TRBV3-1	16
CASSSLGHSTEAFF	TGTGCCAGCAGTTCCCTGGGACACAGCACTGAAGCTTTCTTT	few	NA	TRBJ1-1	TRBV12-3/TRBV12-4	14
CASSQDRVGGKLFF	TGTGCCAGCAGTCAGGACAGGGTTGGGGGAAAACTGTTTTTT	NA	TRBD1	TRBJ1-4	TRBV6-1	14
CASSLRLAGDYNEQFF	TGTGCCAGCAGCTTAAGACTAGCGGGAGACTACAATGAGCAGTTCTTC	NA	TRBD2	TRBJ2-1	TRBV13	16
CATSHEGMDGYTF	TGTGCCACCAGTCATGAGGGGATGGATGGCTACACCTTC	few	NA	TRBJ1-2	TRBV24-1	13
CASSPARLANYGYTF	TGTGCCAGCAGCCCCGCGAGGCTCGCTAACTATGGCTACACCTTC	NA	NA	TRBJ1-2	TRBV5-6	15
CASRPEGGRGEAFF	TGTGCCAGCAGACCTGAGGGGGGGCGCGGTGAAGCTTTCTTT	few	NA	TRBJ1-1	TRBV6-1	14
CASSFDGQGVYNEQFF	TGTGCCAGCAGCTTTGACGGACAGGGGGTGTACAATGAGCAGTTCTTC	few	TRBD1	TRBJ2-1	TRBV11-3	16
CASSLRDPHTGELFF	TGCGCCAGCAGCTTGAGGGACCCACACACCGGGGAGCTGTTTTTT	few	NA	TRBJ2-2	TRBV5-1	15
CASSDTLSSGNTIYF	TGTGCCAGCAGTGACACACTTAGCTCTGGAAACACCATATATTTT	NA	NA	TRBJ1-3	TRBV25-1	15
CAISESSVGNTEAFF	TGTGCCATCAGTGAGTCGTCAGTTGGGAACACTGAAGCTTTCTTT	few	NA	TRBJ1-1	TRBV10-3	15
CSVASGATEAFF	TGCAGCGTTGCAAGTGGGGCCACTGAAGCTTTCTTT	few	NA	TRBJ1-1	TRBV29-1	12
CSVSMGVSGNTIYF	TGCAGCGTTAGCATGGGGGTCTCTGGAAACACCATATATTTT	many	NA	TRBJ1-3	TRBV29-1	14
CSAAGLAGNYEQYF	TGCAGCGCCGCGGGACTAGCGGGAAACTACGAGCAGTACTTC	NA	TRBD2	TRBJ2-7	TRBV29-1	14
CSARSTRVNYGYTF	TGCAGTGCTAGAAGTACCAGGGTTAACTATGGCTACACCTTC	NA	NA	TRBJ1-2	TRBV20-1	14
CAWSVGKNIQYF	TGTGCCTGGAGTGTGGGCAAAAACATTCAGTACTTC	NA	NA	TRBJ2-4	TRBV30	12
CASSYLGGRKTDTQYF	TGTGCCAGCAGTTACTTGGGCGGGAGGAAGACAGATACGCAGTATTTT	NA	TRBD2	TRBJ2-3	TRBV6-5	16
CASSPSLTKLFF	TGTGCCAGCAGCCCATCGCTAACGAAACTGTTTTTT	NA	NA	TRBJ1-4	TRBV7-9	12
CASRPTGAKSTDTQYF	TGTGCCAGTAGGCCAACAGGGGCGAAGAGCACAGATACGCAGTATTTT	few	TRBD1	TRBJ2-3	TRBV19	16
CASSLSGGAWDEQFF	TGCGCCAGCAGCCTTAGCGGAGGGGCCTGGGATGAGCAGTTCTTC	NA	NA	TRBJ2-1	TRBV5-1	15
CASSLAGAADAVGYTF	TGTGCCAGCAGCCTAGCGGGGGCAGCGGACGCAGTTGGCTACACCTTC	many	NA	TRBJ1-2	TRBV12-3/TRBV12-4	16
CASSLLPGKTYNEQFF	TGCGCCAGCAGCTTGCTCCCAGGAAAAACCTACAATGAGCAGTTCTTC	few	NA	TRBJ2-1	TRBV5-1	16
CASSLAGVAGGLHTDTQYF	TGTGCCAGCAGCTTAGCCGGAGTAGCGGGGGGGCTCCACACAGATACGCAGTATTTT	few	TRBD2	TRBJ2-3	TRBV7-2	19
CSVGGSMSYNEQFF	TGCAGCGTTGGAGGGAGTATGTCCTACAATGAGCAGTTCTTC	many	NA	TRBJ2-1	TRBV29-1	14
CASCEGTAYNEQFF	TGCGCCAGCTGCGAGGGGACAGCCTACAATGAGCAGTTCTTC	NA	TRBD1	TRBJ2-1	TRBV5-1	14
CASSAFITSGNYEQYF	TGTGCCAGCAGCGCCTTTATAACTAGCGGGAACTACGAGCAGTACTTC	few	TRBD2	TRBJ2-7	TRBV12-3/TRBV12-4	16
CASSLGGPGEGTQYF	TGTGCCAGCAGCTTAGGAGGGCCAGGGGAAGGGACCCAGTACTTC	NA	NA	TRBJ2-5	TRBV11-3	15
CASTEQGELFF	TGTGCCAGCACCGAACAGGGTGAACTGTTTTTT	NA	NA	TRBJ1-4	TRBV6-6	11
CSARDAGRGKTEAFF	TGCAGTGCTAGAGACGCGGGCAGGGGAAAGACTGAAGCTTTCTTT	many	NA	TRBJ1-1	TRBV20-1	15
CASSSDDSKQYF	TGTGCCAGCAGTTCGGATGACTCAAAGCAGTACTTC	few	NA	TRBJ2-7	TRBV12-3/TRBV12-4	12
CSVEDPGTYEQYF	TGCAGCGTTGAAGATCCGGGGACCTACGAGCAGTACTTC	NA	NA	TRBJ2-7	TRBV29-1	13
CASNEGWERKLFF	TGTGCCAGCAATGAGGGGTGGGAGAGAAAACTGTTTTTT	few	NA	TRBJ1-4	TRBV2	13
CASRPFRQGSRTEAFF	TGTGCCAGCAGGCCCTTCCGACAGGGTTCGCGAACTGAAGCTTTCTTT	NA	TRBD1	TRBJ1-1	TRBV2	16
CASSGGRGRYEQYF	TGTGCCAGCAGTGGCGGCAGGGGTAGGTACGAGCAGTACTTC	NA	NA	TRBJ2-7	TRBV25-1	14
CATSDTGRADTQYF	TGTGCCACCAGTGACACGGGCCGTGCAGATACGCAGTATTTT	few	NA	TRBJ2-3	TRBV24-1	14
CSASPGPWRNTEAFF	TGCAGTGCTAGTCCCGGGCCTTGGAGGAACACTGAAGCTTTCTTT	NA	NA	TRBJ1-1	TRBV20-1	15
CASSAEYEQYF	TGCGCCAGCAGCGCGGAATACGAGCAGTACTTC	few	NA	TRBJ2-7	TRBV5-1	11
CASSLNWGYEQYF	TGTGCCAGCAGCTTAAATTGGGGGTACGAGCAGTACTTC	NA	NA	TRBJ2-7	TRBV7-3	13
CASSEGQGALNEQFF	TGCGCCAGCAGCGAGGGACAGGGGGCCCTCAATGAGCAGTTCTTC	NA	TRBD1	TRBJ2-1	TRBV5-1	15
CASSQVFSEQYF	TGCGCCAGCAGCCAAGTTTTTTCCGAGCAGTACTTC	NA	NA	TRBJ2-7	TRBV4-1	12
CSARKVSDTQYF	TGCAGTGCTAGGAAGGTCTCAGATACGCAGTATTTT	NA	NA	TRBJ2-3	TRBV20-1	12